This T cell receptor (beta chain) was captured in a study of human T cells and chemical hapten exposure. This clonotype was detected a few times. Antigen: not known. The CDR3 is 13 amino acids. The V end lost 1 base, the J end lost 0 bases, and 3 bases lay between the germline ends. Looked up from germline, CDR1 is SEHNR and CDR2 is FQNEAQ (reference sequence). Study observations and caveats: In the PT1 data, expanded TCR counts showed a positive correlation with patch test score. The study found expanded TCRs formed significantly more large CDR3 similarity clusters than controls.

The library tagged each cDNA molecule with unique molecular identifiers. TCRdb recomputed calls from the RACE reads with MiXCR, one row per CDR3 protein. The repertoire has some 90,000 distinct CDR3 sequences, 8.5% of them found once; the top ten carry 2.6%. Regarding time point: pre-sensitization, week 0. The treatment is: therapeutic diphenylcyclopropenone sensitization with weekly scalp DPC. Non-pregnant alopecia patients aged 18 to 70, suitable for DPC therapy. The rearrangement uses TRBV7-9 and TRBJ1-1, with unresolved D. The receptor was derived from a man in his forties or fifties with alopecia areata. Some clones in this sample may be carry-over from other donors' samples. The sequences come from whole blood, collected in connection with sensitization to the hapten diphenylcyclopropenone (DPC). The CDR3 spells CASSLEVNTEAFF. The DNA of the CDR3 is TGTGCCAGCAGCTTAGAGGTGAACACTGAAGCTTTCTTT.